The 19 T cell receptor beta chains below were found in one sample sequenced in a study of post-analysis software for immune sequencing data. Study-wide results and caveats: Among 5 or 6 TRBV segments more frequent in patients than controls were TRBV5-6, TRBV5-1 and TRBV20-1.

No antigen is known for these receptors. cDNA libraries for TCR beta contained unique molecular identifiers. One entry per CDR3 protein results from TCRdb running MiXCR on the PCR reads. This sample carries about 400,000 distinct CDR3 sequences, 30% to 45% of them seen once, and the ten largest clones take 13%. Sequencing input: blood. The receptors stem from a girl aged 10 to 17 with multiple sclerosis.

CDR3 DNA sequence: TGTGCCAGCAGCTCCCGGGACAGGGGCTACTACGAGCAGTACTTC. Translated, it gives CASSSRDRGYYEQYF. The chain carries TRBV12-3 or TRBV12-4 and TRBJ2-7; 10 nucleotides align to TRBD1. The CDR3 loop spans 15 amino acids. Losses at the gene ends were 6 bases for V and 3 bases for J; bases not matched to a gene: 8.

The rearrangement joins TRBV4-2 to TRBJ2-3, with 8 nucleotides matching TRBD2. This CDR3 has 16 amino acids. V lost 3 bases and J lost 0; bases outside the gene matches: 5. Germline CDR1 LGHNA, CDR2 YNFKEQ. The CDR3, as DNA: TGTGCCAGCAGCCAGAGGGCGGGGGGTAGCACAGATACGCAGTATTTT. Amino acids: CASSQRAGGSTDTQYF.

The rearrangement uses TRBV25-1 and TRBJ1-5; weak D call: TRBD1 (5 bases). This CDR3 region has 15 residues. Trimming took 3 bases from V and 0 from J, leaving 9 bases between them. Germline V gives CDR1 MGHDK, CDR2 SYGVNS. The CDR3 sequence: CASSDTGNSNQPQHF. CDR3 DNA sequence: TGTGCCAGCAGTGACACAGGAAATAGCAATCAGCCCCAGCATTTT.

A few counts support this clonotype. V and J are TRBV29-1 and TRBJ1-2, with TRBD1 identical over 9 bases. V was pared by 8 bases and J by 4 bases, with 14 bases of the junction left unmatched. The germline CDR1 and CDR2 sequences are SQVTM and ANQGSEA. This CDR3 has 15 amino acids. The DNA for the CDR3 is TGCAGCACACGAGACGGGACAGGGATGCGCTATGGCTACACCTTC. Its protein product is CSTRDGTGMRYGYTF.

The V call is TRBV6-5, the J call TRBJ2-1; 9 nucleotides agree with TRBD2. CDR3 size: 16 residues. J lost 5 bases, V lost 2 bases, and 7 bases had no gene match. Germline CDR1 MNHEY, CDR2 SVGAGI. The CDR3 DNA reads TGTGCCAGCAGTTACCCGGGGGCTAGCGGGAACAATGAGCAGTTCTTC. Translation: CASSYPGASGNNEQFF.

This sequence joins TRBV6-5 and TRBJ1-1, with TRBD1 matching 12 bases. Germline values: CDR1 MNHEY, CDR2 SVGAGI. The CDR3 length is 16 residues. Trimming removed 7 bases from V and 1 base from J; junction bases left unmatched: 7. The CDR3 sequence: CASTPGQGASNTEAFF. In DNA, the CDR3 is TGTGCCAGCACCCCGGGACAGGGGGCATCGAACACTGAAGCTTTCTTT.

V gene TRBV6-5 combines with J gene TRBJ2-3, with D tentatively TRBD2 (6 bases). Germline V gives CDR1 MNHEY, CDR2 SVGAGI. The CDR3 is 14 amino acids. Trimming took 2 bases from V and 6 from J, leaving 12 bases between them. As DNA, the CDR3 is TGTGCCAGCAGTTACCCTGGGACTTTGGATACGCAGTATTTT. Its translation is CASSYPGTLDTQYF.

This clonotype turned up a few times. V is TRBV10-3 and J is TRBJ2-1, with 9 bases that match TRBD1. V lost 3 bases, J lost 12 bases, and 15 bases stayed unmatched. CDR3 length: 16 residues. Germline V lookup: CDR1 ENHRY, CDR2 SYGVKD. DNA of the CDR3: TGTGCCATCAGTGACTCCGGGACAGGGCGTCACATGGGGCAGTTCTTC. This codes for CAISDSGTGRHMGQFF.

This clonotype was seen more than once but under ten times. The rearrangement uses TRBV4-1 and TRBJ1-5; a possible D gene is TRBD1 (5 bases). V dropped 3 bases and J dropped 4 bases, with 10 bases sitting between them. The CDR3 is 14 residues long. Germline CDR1 and CDR2: MGHRA and YSYEKL. This chain's CDR3 is CASSQTVGNQPQHF. The CDR3 DNA is TGCGCCAGCAGCCAGACAGTTGGTAATCAGCCCCAGCATTTT.

This clonotype was detected many times. The junction does not match germline at one end; this may be a read error. The chain carries TRBV7-9 and TRBJ1-1; D not certain. The CDR3 sequence is 12 residues long. Germline V lookup: CDR1 SEHNR, CDR2 FQNEAQ (reference sequence). The CDR3 sequence: CASSLGETEAFF. The CDR3 nucleotides are TGCGCCAGCAGCTTAGGTGAGACTGAAGCTTTCTTT.

This clonotype was counted a few times. CDR3 sequence reads: CASSLTGNPYSGANVLTF. CDR3 bases: TGTGCCAGCAGCTTAACGGGCAACCCCTACTCTGGGGCCAACGTCCTGACTTTC. The chain employs TRBV7-8 and TRBJ2-6; no clear D. Germline assignment: CDR1 SGHVS and CDR2 FQNEAQ. V was shortened by 2 bases and J by 0 bases, with 14 bases between the two germline ends. This CDR3 has 18 amino acids.

This clonotype was observed a few times. The genes are TRBV28 and TRBJ2-7; D uncertain. V lost 9 bases to trimming and J lost 5 bases, with 26 bases between them. CDR1 is MDHEN, CDR2 SYDVKM, per germline. There are 16 residues in the CDR3. CDR3 bases: TGTGCCAGTGACCCTTCGGACGGCAGCCCCCTGAACGAGCAGTACTTC. Translating gives CASDPSDGSPLNEQYF.

The chain has TRBV9 and TRBJ1-5; D is unclear. This CDR3 region has 15 residues. CDR1 is SGDLS, CDR2 YYNGEE, per germline. Between the trimmed V and J ends, which lost 0 bases and 0 bases, there was a span of 7 bases. The CDR3 region is CASSVAPDSNQPQHF. DNA for the CDR3: TGTGCCAGCAGCGTAGCCCCAGATAGCAATCAGCCCCAGCATTTT. Together with reference TRBV9 and TRBJ1-5, the CDR3 gives the full variable domain: DSGVTQTPKHLITATGQRVTLRCSPRSGDLSVYWYQQSLDQGLQFLIQYYNGEERAKGNILERFSAQQFPDLHSELNLSSLELGDSALYFCASSVAPDSNQPQHFGDGTRLSIL.

The CDR3, as DNA: TGTGCCAGCAGTACGGGGACTAGGAGCGGGGAGCTGTTTTTT. Its translation: CASSTGTRSGELFF. The chain links TRBV6-5 to TRBJ2-2; 8 nucleotides agree with TRBD2. The CDR3 is made up of 14 amino acids. V was clipped by 5 bases and J by 7 bases; unmatched bases: 6. Germline CDR1 and CDR2: MNHEY and SVGAGI.

DNA of the CDR3: TGCGCCAGCAGCTTGAGCCAGGGACAAGGCTATGGCTACACCTTC. This sequence encodes CASSLSQGQGYGYTF. V usage is TRBV5-1 and J usage is TRBJ1-2, with a weak D call TRBD1 (6 bases). Germline V gives CDR1 SGHRS, CDR2 YFSETQ. V lost 1 base and J 4 bases, leaving 14 bases between the germline ends. The CDR3 has 15 amino acids.

The chain carries TRBV7-6 and TRBJ2-2; possible D gene TRBD1, 5 bases. V gave up 7 bases and J gave up 4 bases, with 10 bases separating them. CDR1 SGHVS and CDR2 FNYEAQ come from the germline V gene. The CDR3 totals 13 residues. The CDR3 nucleotides are TGTGCCAGCAAAGCCAGGGTCACCGGGGAGCTGTTTTTT. This sequence encodes CASKARVTGELFF.

This chain uses TRBV20-1 with TRBJ2-1, with TRBD2 identical over 10 bases. The CDR3 spans 17 residues. The ends lost 1 base at V and 3 bases at J; junction bases unmatched: 9. The germline gives CDR1 DFQATT, CDR2 SNEGSKA (reference sequence). The CDR3 region has the DNA TGCAGTGCTAGAGTGCGCAACTTAGCGGGGGGCTACAATGAGCAGTTCTTC. This gives the protein CSARVRNLAGGYNEQFF.

In its sample, this clonotype was seen a few times. The J gene is TRBJ2-7, the V gene TRBV7-6, with a tentative D call TRBD2 (5 bases). V gave up 0 bases and J gave up 5 bases, with 11 bases separating them. The germline gives CDR1 SGHVS, CDR2 FNYEAQ. There are 14 residues in the CDR3. Here the CDR3 reads CASSLASGIDEQYF. The CDR3 DNA is TGTGCCAGCAGCTTAGCGTCCGGGATCGACGAGCAGTACTTC. Based on the CDR3 plus reference TRBV7-6 and TRBJ2-7, the full variable domain is GAGVSQSPRYKVTKRGQDVALRCDPISGHVSLYWYRQALGQGPEFLTYFNYEAQQDKSGLPNDRFSAERPEGSISTLTIQRTEQRDSAMYRCASSLASGIDEQYFGPGTRLTVT.

Points on this clonotype: A read error may account for a junction end that differs from germline. CDR3 sequence: CASRTPGYQPLHF. The CDR3 DNA is TGCGCCAGCAGGACCCCGGGATATCAGCCCCTGCATTTT. The chain carries TRBV6-2 or TRBV6-3 and TRBJ1-5, with no clear D. The CDR3 length is 13 residues. Per the germline V gene, CDR1 is MNHEY and CDR2 is SVGEGT.